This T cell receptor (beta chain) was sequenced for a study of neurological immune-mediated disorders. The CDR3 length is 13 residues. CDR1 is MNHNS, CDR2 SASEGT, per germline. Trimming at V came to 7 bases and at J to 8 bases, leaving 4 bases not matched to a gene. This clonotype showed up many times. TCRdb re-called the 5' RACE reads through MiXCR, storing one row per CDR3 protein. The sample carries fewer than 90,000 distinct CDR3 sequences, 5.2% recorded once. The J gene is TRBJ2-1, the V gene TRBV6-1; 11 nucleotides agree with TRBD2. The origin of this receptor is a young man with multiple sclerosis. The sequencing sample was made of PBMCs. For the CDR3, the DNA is TGTGCCAGCAACCTTAGCGGGGGGGATGAGCAGTTCTTC. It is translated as CASNLSGGDEQFF.